The 7 T cell receptor beta chains listed next were all sequenced from one sample in a study of shared clonotypes between healthy human individuals. Libraries were prepared by immunoSEQ multiplex PCR; TCRdb keeps only in-frame clonotypes and omits some of them. This table has about 2.5 million clones, about nine tenths appearing once. Sequences were obtained from naive CD4+ T cells from PBMCs. Subset described: CD45RA+ positively selected. These receptors all come from a man younger than 35 in good health. Some clones in this sample may be carry-over from other donors' samples.

The genes are TRBV30 and TRBJ1-3; D is unclear. This CDR3 is 16 amino acids long. V was cut by 3 bases and J by 0 bases, with 15 bases left in between. The V gene's germline CDR1 is GTSNPN and CDR2 SVGIG (reference sequence). CDR3 loop: CAWSLGTAASGNTIYF. CDR3 nucleotide sequence: TGTGCCTGGAGCCTGGGAACAGCCGCCTCTGGAAACACCATATATTTT.

This chain uses TRBV13 with TRBJ2-2; TRBD1 might be the D (5 bases). The germline CDR1 and CDR2 sequences are PRHDT and FYEKMQ (reference sequence). Trimming took off 5 bases at V and 1 base at J, with 20 bases between the two ends. The CDR3 is 18 amino acids. The CDR3 reads CASSHLGKGLMNTGELFF. CDR3 bases: TGTGCCAGCAGCCACCTTGGTAAGGGGCTAATGAACACCGGGGAGCTGTTTTTT.

This clone was recorded a few times. The chain employs TRBV28 and TRBJ1-5; maybe TRBD1 (5 bases). The CDR3 extends over 14 amino acids. Trimming removed 6 bases from V and 4 bases from J, with 13 bases in between. Germline assignment: CDR1 MDHEN and CDR2 SYDVKM. Here the CDR3 DNA reads TGTGCCAGCAGGTGGACGGGGGGGAATCAGCCCCAGCATTTT. Encoded protein: CASRWTGGNQPQHF.

This clone was detected a few times. Other DNA sequences in this sample translate to the same CDR3. The chain links TRBV7-3 to TRBJ1-1; D is unclear. The CDR3 extends over 14 amino acids. V lost 0 bases and J 1 base, leaving 6 bases between the germline ends. Germline V CDR1 and CDR2: SGHTA, FQGTGA. In DNA, the CDR3 is TGTGCCAGCAGCTTAACAAGGGCGAACACTGAAGCTTTCTTT. This encodes CASSLTRANTEAFF.

The CDR3 loop is CASSQRQGGTSGYTF. CDR3 DNA sequence: TGCGCCAGCAGCCAGCGGCAGGGAGGGACCAGTGGCTACACCTTC. The chain recombines TRBV4-3 with TRBJ1-2; possibly TRBD1 for D (5 bases). V was shortened by 3 bases and J by 7 bases, with 18 bases between the two germline ends. Germline CDR1 reads LGHNA; CDR2 reads YSLEER. The CDR3 consists of 15 residues.

The CDR3 region has the DNA TGTGCCAGCAGTTTACAGCAGGGGGCGGGCCACGAGCAGTACTTC. Protein: CASSLQQGAGHEQYF. This chain uses TRBV28 with TRBJ2-7, with 8 positions matching TRBD1. There are 15 residues in the CDR3. Trimming removed 2 bases from V and 5 bases from J; junction bases left unmatched: 8. The V gene's germline CDR1 is MDHEN and CDR2 SYDVKM.

The V gene is TRBV9, the J gene TRBJ1-1, with D hard to call. V lost 4 bases and J lost 3, with 13 bases in between. Looked up from germline, CDR1 is SGDLS and CDR2 is YYNGEE. This CDR3 comprises 14 residues. CDR3: CASSPPRVDTEAFF. CDR3 bases: TGTGCCAGCAGCCCCCCTCGTGTGGACACTGAAGCTTTCTTT.